The 18 T cell receptor beta chains in this list originate from one sample, sequenced in a study of control samples from healthy donors and cancer patients. The data were produced by immunoSEQ multiplex PCR, yet TCRdb's version contains in-frame clones alone and is incomplete. The sample records about 160,000 clones, just over 90% being singletons. Sequencing was performed on blood. The receptor source for this set is a woman aged 60-75 years in good health.

This rearrangement joins TRBV5-1 to TRBJ2-3; 10 nucleotides align to TRBD2. This CDR3 comprises 16 residues. J gave up 1 base and V 3 bases, and 5 bases lay outside the gene matches. CDR1 is SGHRS and CDR2 is YFSETQ in the germline V gene. The CDR3 loop is CASSSNSGGRTDTQYF. DNA of the CDR3: TGCGCCAGCAGCTCCAATAGCGGGGGGCGCACAGATACGCAGTATTTT.

This sequence joins TRBV7-2 and TRBJ1-5, with 12 bases lining up with TRBD1. The CDR3 is 15 residues long. Germline V gene lookup returns CDR1 SGHTA and CDR2 FQGNSA. Germline trimming cut 5 bases from V and 6 bases from J; bases unmatched to any gene: 5. Here the CDR3 DNA reads TGTGCCAGCAGCCTGGGACAGGGGGCGGTTCAGCCCCAGCATTTT. As protein: CASSLGQGAVQPQHF.

The chain has TRBV4-3 and TRBJ2-2, with D possibly TRBD2 on 7 matching bases. The CDR3 covers 17 residues. Germline V CDR1 and CDR2: LGHNA, YSLEER. Trimming took off 1 base at V and 4 bases at J, with 16 bases between the two ends. CDR3: CASSQGGGTSGTGELFF. The CDR3 DNA reads TGCGCCAGCAGCCAAGGGGGGGGCACTTCGGGCACCGGGGAGCTGTTTTTT.

The chain carries TRBV6-1 and TRBJ1-2; D might be TRBD1 (6 bases). Germline V gene data show CDR1 as MNHNS and CDR2 as SASEGT. V shed 3 bases and J shed 4 bases, with 6 bases lying between them. The CDR3 runs 12 residues. CDR3: CASSDRGYGYTF. CDR3 coding DNA: TGTGCCAGCAGTGACAGGGGCTATGGCTACACCTTC.

CDR3 in DNA: TGTGCCAGCAGCATCGGGAACACCGGGGAGCTGTTTTTT. Translating gives CASSIGNTGELFF. The chain couples TRBV21-1 to TRBJ2-2; the table gives TRBD2 as D, unverified against the DNA. TRBV21-1 is recorded as a pseudogene. CDR3 size: 13 residues.

V and J are TRBV6-6 and TRBJ2-3, with D perhaps matching TRBD2 (5 bases). The CDR3 totals 11 residues. In germline, CDR1 is MNHNY, CDR2 SVGAGI (reference sequence). V lost 6 bases and J lost 6, with 7 bases in between. CDR3 sequence reads: CASRRVDTQYF. The DNA of the CDR3 is TGTGCCAGCAGGAGGGTGGATACGCAGTATTTT.

The chain couples TRBV2 to TRBJ1-2; 7 bases match TRBD1. J lost 3 bases, V lost 6 bases, and 19 bases had no gene match. CDR1 is SNHLY, CDR2 FYNNEI, per germline. The CDR3 is 18 amino acids. The DNA of the CDR3 is TGTGCCAGCAGCGGACCTCCAGGGGGAGCGACTCGGGACTATGGCTACACCTTC. Protein sequence: CASSGPPGGATRDYGYTF.

DNA of the CDR3: TGCGCCAGCAGCCATAAGGGCGCAGATACGCAGTATTTT. As protein: CASSHKGADTQYF. The chain carries TRBV4-1 and TRBJ2-3; D gene ambiguous. Trimming shortened V by 3 bases and J by 4 bases, and 8 bases separated the two germline ends. Germline V gene sequence: CDR1 MGHRA, CDR2 YSYEKL. CDR3 size: 13 residues.

V and J are TRBV10-3 and TRBJ2-1; TRBD2 agrees at 8 bases. Trimming removed 2 bases from V and 1 base from J; junction bases left unmatched: 4. Germline V CDR1 and CDR2: ENHRY, SYGVKD. The CDR3 has 16 residues. The CDR3 DNA reads as TGTGCCATCAGTGAGCTCACTAGCGGTTCCTACAATGAGCAGTTCTTC. It is translated as CAISELTSGSYNEQFF.

The rearrangement joins TRBV7-9 to TRBJ2-2; TRBD1 matches 8 bases. V was clipped by 5 bases and J by 1 base; unmatched bases: 6. Germline loops: CDR1 SEHNR, CDR2 FQNEAQ (reference sequence). The CDR3 totals 16 residues. The CDR3 sequence is CASSTSGTGNTGELFF. CDR3 nucleotides: TGTGCCAGCAGCACTTCCGGGACAGGGAACACCGGGGAGCTGTTTTTT.

V usage is TRBV30 and J usage is TRBJ2-7; 11 bases agree with TRBD2. Germline CDR1 reads GTSNPN; CDR2 reads SVGIG (reference sequence). Losses at the gene ends were 5 bases for V and 3 bases for J; bases not matched to a gene: 3. The CDR3 extends over 13 amino acids. CDR3 sequence: CAWVTSGGYEQYF. The CDR3 region has the DNA TGTGCCTGGGTTACTAGCGGGGGCTACGAGCAGTACTTC.

The V call is TRBV5-4, the J call TRBJ2-5; perhaps TRBD1 as D (5 bases). Between the trimmed V and J ends, which lost 0 bases and 1 base, there was a span of 7 bases. The V gene's germline CDR1 is SGHNT and CDR2 YYREEE (reference sequence). The CDR3 consists of 14 residues. CDR3 in amino acids: CASSLGQPQETQYF. The CDR3 bases are TGTGCCAGCAGCTTGGGACAGCCCCAAGAGACCCAGTACTTC.

The chain employs TRBV25-1 and TRBJ1-2; D is unclear. Trimming removed 4 bases from V and 3 bases from J, with 12 bases in between. Germline lookup yields CDR1 MGHDK and CDR2 SYGVNS. The CDR3 runs 14 residues. The CDR3 DNA sequence: TGTGCCAGCAGTGTAGACGGAGTTTACTATGGCTACACCTTC. Its translation is CASSVDGVYYGYTF.

V is TRBV4-3 and J is TRBJ1-4, with D hard to call. V was trimmed by 0 bases and J by 0 bases, leaving 8 bases between them. The CDR3 has 16 amino acids. CDR1 and CDR2 (germline): LGHNA, YSLEER. This CDR3 is CASSQDRSPTNEKLFF. The CDR3 region has the DNA TGCGCCAGCAGCCAAGATAGGAGCCCAACTAATGAAAAACTGTTTTTT.

This clone was seen more than once but under ten times. V usage is TRBV5-4 and J usage is TRBJ1-2, with a possible D match to TRBD1 (6 bases). The CDR3 has 17 amino acids. The V end was cut by 4 bases, the J end by 5 bases, with 24 bases between. Germline V gene lookup returns CDR1 SGHNT and CDR2 YYREEE (reference sequence). CDR3 sequence reads: CASSPPSTWGAGYGYTF. CDR3 bases: TGTGCCAGCAGCCCACCTTCCACTTGGGGGGCGGGGTATGGCTACACCTTC.

V gene TRBV5-1 combines with J gene TRBJ1-4, with a weak D call TRBD1 (5 bases). Germline lookup yields CDR1 SGHRS and CDR2 YFSETQ. V was shortened by 7 bases and J by 2 bases, with 12 bases between the two germline ends. The CDR3 consists of 14 residues. As DNA, the CDR3 is TGCGCCAGCGGAGAGACAGCCACTAATGAAAAACTGTTTTTT. Translation gives CASGETATNEKLFF.

This clone was found a few times. V usage is TRBV10-3 and J usage is TRBJ2-1, with 14 bases fitting TRBD2. CDR3 length: 17 residues. Per the germline V gene, CDR1 is ENHRY and CDR2 is SYGVKD. The V and J ends lost 2 bases and 4 bases, in that order; junction bases with no gene match: 4. The DNA for the CDR3 is TGTGCCATCAGTGAGGGGACTAGCGGGGGAACTTACAATGAGCAGTTCTTC. Translated, it gives CAISEGTSGGTYNEQFF.

The chain joins TRBV6-5 to TRBJ1-2; TRBD1 aligns across 8 bases. V dropped 5 bases and J dropped 7; count of bases not matched to a gene: 9. Germline CDR1 reads MNHEY; CDR2 reads SVGAGI. The CDR3 is 14 amino acids. The CDR3 DNA reads TGTGCCAGCAGTAAACAGGGGGAGGGGCGTGGCTACACCTTC. Its translation is CASSKQGEGRGYTF.